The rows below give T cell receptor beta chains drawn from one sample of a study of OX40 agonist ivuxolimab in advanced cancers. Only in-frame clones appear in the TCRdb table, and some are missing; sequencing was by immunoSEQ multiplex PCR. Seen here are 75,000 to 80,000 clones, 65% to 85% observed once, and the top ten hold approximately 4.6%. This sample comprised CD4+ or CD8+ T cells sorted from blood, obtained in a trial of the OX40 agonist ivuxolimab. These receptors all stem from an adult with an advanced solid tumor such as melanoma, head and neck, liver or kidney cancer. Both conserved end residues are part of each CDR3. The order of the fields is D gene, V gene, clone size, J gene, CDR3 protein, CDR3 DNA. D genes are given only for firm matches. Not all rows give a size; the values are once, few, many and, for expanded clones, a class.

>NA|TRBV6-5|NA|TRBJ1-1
CASHGLMNTEAFF
TGTGCCAGCCACGGCCTCATGAACACTGAAGCTTTCTTT
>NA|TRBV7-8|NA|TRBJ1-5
CASGQPGAAEDSNQPQHF
TGTGCCAGCGGACAGCCAGGGGCAGCCGAGGATAGCAATCAGCCCCAGCATTTT
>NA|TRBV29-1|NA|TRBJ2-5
CSGQMYQETQYF
TGCAGCGGACAAATGTACCAAGAGACCCAGTACTTC
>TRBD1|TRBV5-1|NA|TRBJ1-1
CASSFDRESEAFF
TGCGCCAGCAGCTTCGACAGGGAGTCTGAAGCTTTCTTT
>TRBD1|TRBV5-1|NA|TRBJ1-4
CASSLPGQGELFF
TGCGCCAGCAGCTTACCCGGACAGGGCGAACTGTTTTTT
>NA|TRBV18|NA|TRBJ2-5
CASSPMRETQYF
TGTGCCAGCTCACCAATGAGGGAGACCCAGTACTTC
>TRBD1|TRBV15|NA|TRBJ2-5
CATSRDRGQETQYF
TGTGCCACCAGCAGGGACAGGGGACAAGAGACCCAGTACTTC
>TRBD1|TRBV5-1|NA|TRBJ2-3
CASSLQGQGGVDTQYF
TGCGCCAGCAGCCTACAGGGACAGGGAGGGGTTGATACGCAGTATTTT
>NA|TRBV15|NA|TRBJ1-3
CATSRETVHSGNTIYF
TGTGCCACCAGCAGGGAGACAGTCCATTCTGGAAACACCATATATTTT
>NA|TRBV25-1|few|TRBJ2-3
CASSVGLRTDTQYF
TGTGCCAGCAGCGTAGGACTTCGCACAGATACGCAGTATTTT
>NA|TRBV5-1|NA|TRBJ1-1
CASSLAPSGLDTEAFF
TGCGCCAGCAGCTTGGCACCGTCAGGGTTGGACACTGAAGCTTTCTTT
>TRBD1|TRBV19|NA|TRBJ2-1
CASSAAGGPYNEQFF
TGTGCCAGTAGCGCGGCAGGGGGTCCCTACAATGAGCAGTTCTTC
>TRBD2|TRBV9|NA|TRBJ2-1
CASSLTGTSGEQFF
TGTGCCAGCAGCCTCACCGGGACTAGCGGCGAGCAGTTCTTC
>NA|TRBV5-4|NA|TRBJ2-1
CASSFPSGDYNEQFF
TGTGCCAGCAGCTTCCCATCAGGAGACTACAATGAGCAGTTCTTC
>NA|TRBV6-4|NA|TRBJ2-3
CASSASPFTDTQYF
TGTGCCAGCAGTGCTTCACCATTCACAGATACGCAGTATTTT
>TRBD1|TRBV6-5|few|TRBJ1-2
CASTRTGRNNYGYTF
TGTGCCAGCACCAGGACAGGGCGGAATAACTATGGCTACACCTTC
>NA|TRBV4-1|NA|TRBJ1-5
CASSQPNSNQPQHF
TGCGCCAGCAGCCAGCCTAATAGCAATCAGCCCCAGCATTTT
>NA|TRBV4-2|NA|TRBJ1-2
CASSQVSPEGYGYTF
TGTGCCAGCAGCCAAGTATCCCCAGAAGGCTATGGCTACACCTTC
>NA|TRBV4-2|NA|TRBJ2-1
CASSHEQGSYNEQFF
TGTGCCAGCAGCCACGAACAAGGTTCCTACAATGAGCAGTTCTTC
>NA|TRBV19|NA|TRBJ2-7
CASSFTAGTEPYEQYF
TGTGCCAGTAGTTTCACCGCCGGGACTGAGCCCTACGAGCAGTACTTC
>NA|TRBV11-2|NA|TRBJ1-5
CASTVASTGGNQPQHF
TGTGCCAGCACCGTAGCTTCGACGGGGGGTAATCAGCCCCAGCATTTT
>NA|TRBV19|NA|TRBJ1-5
CASSTRPFGVHSQPQHF
TGTGCCAGTAGTACCCGTCCCTTCGGGGTTCATTCACAGCCCCAGCATTTT
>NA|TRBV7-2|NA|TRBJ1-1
CASSLKGPNTEAFF
TGTGCCAGCAGCTTAAAGGGACCGAACACTGAAGCTTTCTTT
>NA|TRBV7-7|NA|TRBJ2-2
CASSLGQNTGELFF
TGTGCCAGCAGCTTAGGACAGAACACCGGGGAGCTGTTTTTT
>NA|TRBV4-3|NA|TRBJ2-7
CASSQGGISYEQYF
TGCGCCAGCAGCCAAGGTGGGATTTCCTACGAGCAGTACTTC
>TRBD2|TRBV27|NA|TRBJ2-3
CASSFRTSGDSTDTQYF
TGTGCCAGCAGTTTTAGGACTAGCGGGGATTCCACAGATACGCAGTATTTT
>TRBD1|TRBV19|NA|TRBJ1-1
CASSIITGGNTEAFF
TGTGCCAGTAGTATTATAACAGGGGGGAACACTGAAGCTTTCTTT
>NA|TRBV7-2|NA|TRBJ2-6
CASSLGGAGANVLTF
TGTGCCAGCAGCTTAGGGGGCGCTGGGGCCAACGTCCTGACTTTC
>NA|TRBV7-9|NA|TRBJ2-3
CASSLVLTDTQYF
TGTGCCAGCAGCTTAGTCCTCACAGATACGCAGTATTTT
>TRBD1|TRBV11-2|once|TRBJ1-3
CASSSRQGWPIYF
TGTGCCAGCAGCTCCCGACAGGGCTGGCCCATATATTTT
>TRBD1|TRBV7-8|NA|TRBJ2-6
CASSLTGGSGANVLTF
TGTGCCAGCAGCCTCACAGGGGGCTCTGGGGCCAACGTCCTGACTTTC
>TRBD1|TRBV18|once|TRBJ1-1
CASAWDRGNTEAFF
TGTGCCAGCGCATGGGACAGGGGAAACACTGAAGCTTTCTTT
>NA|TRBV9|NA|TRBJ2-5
CASSVGTQGETQYF
TGTGCCAGCAGCGTGGGGACGCAGGGGGAGACCCAGTACTTC
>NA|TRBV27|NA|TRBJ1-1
CASRGVAEAFF
TGTGCCAGCAGAGGGGTCGCTGAAGCTTTCTTT
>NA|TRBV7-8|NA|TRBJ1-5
CASSYSLGRERPQHF
TGTGCCAGCAGCTATTCCCTCGGCAGGGAGCGGCCCCAGCATTTT
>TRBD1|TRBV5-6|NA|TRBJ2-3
CASSLTRQGITDTQYF
TGTGCCAGCAGCTTAACGCGACAGGGAATCACAGATACGCAGTATTTT
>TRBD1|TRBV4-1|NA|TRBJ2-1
CASSLDRRLDEQFF
TGCGCCAGCAGCCTGGACAGGAGATTGGATGAGCAGTTCTTC
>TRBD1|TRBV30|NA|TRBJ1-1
CAWVTGGGTEAFF
TGTGCCTGGGTGACAGGGGGCGGCACTGAAGCTTTCTTT
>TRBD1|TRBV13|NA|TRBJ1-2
CASSPGQGYYGYTF
TGTGCCAGCAGCCCGGGACAGGGATATTACGGCTACACCTTC
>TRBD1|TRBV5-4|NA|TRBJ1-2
CASSVGTASYGYTF
TGTGCCAGCAGCGTAGGGACAGCTTCCTATGGCTACACCTTC
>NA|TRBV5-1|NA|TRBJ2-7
CASSTASEGEQYF
TGCGCCAGCAGCACTGCATCTGAAGGCGAGCAGTACTTC
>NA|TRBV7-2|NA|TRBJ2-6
CAKALAGANVLTF
TGTGCCAAAGCTTTGGCTGGGGCCAACGTCCTGACTTTC
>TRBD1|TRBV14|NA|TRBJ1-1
CASSPGQGRTEAFF
TGTGCCAGCAGCCCCGGACAGGGGAGGACTGAAGCTTTCTTT
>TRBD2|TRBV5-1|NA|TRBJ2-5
CASSSKGGGYEETQYF
TGCGCCAGCAGCTCGAAAGGCGGGGGATACGAAGAGACCCAGTACTTC
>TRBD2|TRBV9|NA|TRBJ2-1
CASNPSGTLYNEQFF
TGTGCCAGCAACCCTAGCGGGACTCTCTACAATGAGCAGTTCTTC
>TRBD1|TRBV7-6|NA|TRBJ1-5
CASSLGQAYSNQPQHF
TGTGCCAGCAGCTTGGGACAGGCTTATAGCAATCAGCCCCAGCATTTT
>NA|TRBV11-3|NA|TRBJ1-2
CASGDGIYGYTF
TGTGCCAGCGGGGACGGGATCTATGGCTACACCTTC
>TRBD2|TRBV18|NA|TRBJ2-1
CASSTGLAGGNEQFF
TGTGCCAGCTCAACAGGACTAGCGGGAGGAAATGAGCAGTTCTTC
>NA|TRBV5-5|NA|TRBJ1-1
CASSFGSGAGYRAFF
TGTGCCAGCAGCTTTGGTTCCGGTGCCGGCTACCGGGCTTTCTTT
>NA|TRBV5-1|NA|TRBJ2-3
CASSPRQVTDTQYF
TGCGCCAGCAGCCCACGACAGGTCACAGATACGCAGTATTTT
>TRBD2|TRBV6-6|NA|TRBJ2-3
CATLPGLAEGTDTQYF
TGTGCCACCCTCCCCGGACTAGCGGAGGGCACAGATACGCAGTATTTT
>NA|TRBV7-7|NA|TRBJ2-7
CASSLGGSHEQYF
TGTGCCAGCAGCCTAGGTGGGAGCCACGAGCAGTACTTC
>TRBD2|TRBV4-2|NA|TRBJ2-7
CASSQTGTSPYEQYF
TGTGCCAGCAGCCAAACCGGGACTAGCCCCTACGAGCAGTACTTC
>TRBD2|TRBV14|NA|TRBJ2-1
CASSRLSGRGYNEQFF
TGTGCCAGCAGCCGCCTCAGCGGGAGGGGGTACAATGAGCAGTTCTTC
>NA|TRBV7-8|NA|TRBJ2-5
CASSLTGTQYF
TGTGCCAGCAGCTTAACTGGGACCCAGTACTTC
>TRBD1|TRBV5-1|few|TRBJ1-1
CASSLKGGETEAFF
TGCGCCAGCAGCTTAAAAGGGGGCGAAACTGAAGCTTTCTTT
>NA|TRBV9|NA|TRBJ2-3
CASSAVGQITDTQYF
TGTGCCAGCAGCGCGGTAGGACAGATCACAGATACGCAGTATTTT
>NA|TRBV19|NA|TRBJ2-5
CASTIRGQETQYF
TGTGCCAGTACCATACGGGGGCAAGAGACCCAGTACTTC
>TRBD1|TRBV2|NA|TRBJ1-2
CATNRGWDGYTF
TGTGCCACCAACAGGGGGTGGGATGGCTACACCTTC
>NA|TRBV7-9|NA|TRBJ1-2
CASSPAGVAGYTF
TGTGCCAGCAGCCCGGCGGGGGTCGCCGGCTACACCTTC